These T cell receptor beta chains were read from a single sample in a study of blood T cells in healthy people across ages. One entry per CDR3 protein, called by TCRdb with MiXCR from the 5' RACE reads. The sample has hundreds of thousands of distinct CDR3 sequences, 32% seen once. Material: blood. The source is an elderly woman in good health. The CDR3 runs from the conserved cysteine through the conserved F or W. The order of the fields is J gene, V gene, clone size, D gene, CDR3 protein, CDR3 DNA. The D gene is left open where the match is weak. Some rows mark clone size as missing; the rest say once, few, many or name a class of expanded clone.

>TRBJ2-2|TRBV7-7|.|TRBD1
CASSSQIRGTGELFF
TGTGCTAGCAGTTCACAAATCAGGGGGACCGGGGAGCTGTTTTTT
>TRBJ2-1|TRBV7-3|many|TRBD2
CASSLMGAGVYNEQFF
TGTGCCAGCAGCTTAATGGGTGCGGGGGTATACAATGAGCAGTTCTTC
>TRBJ2-6|TRBV5-5|many|.
CASSWGTSNSGANVLTF
TGTGCCAGCAGCTGGGGGACTTCTAATTCTGGGGCCAACGTCCTGACTTTC
>TRBJ2-5|TRBV4-1|many|.
CASSQGITPEGTQYF
TGCGCCAGCAGCCAAGGGATAACCCCTGAGGGGACCCAGTACTTC
>TRBJ2-1|TRBV5-1|many|TRBD1
CASSLTGTGVEQFF
TGCGCCAGCAGCCTCACCGGGACAGGGGTTGAGCAGTTCTTC
>TRBJ2-3|TRBV19|.|.
CASSIQGAPDTQYF
TGTGCCAGTAGTATACAGGGAGCGCCGGATACGCAGTATTTT
>TRBJ2-3|TRBV5-1|.|.
CASSLYNTDTQYF
TGCGCCAGCAGCTTGTACAACACAGATACGCAGTATTTT
>TRBJ2-5|TRBV11-2|.|TRBD2
CASSFWTSGGRVRETQYF
TGTGCCAGCAGCTTCTGGACTAGCGGGGGCCGCGTTCGAGAGACCCAGTACTTC
>TRBJ1-2|TRBV7-9|many|.
CASSPDGATKGYTF
TGTGCCAGCAGCCCAGACGGGGCTACAAAGGGCTACACCTTC
>TRBJ2-3|TRBV20-1|many|.
CSARGRGWSDTQYF
TGCAGTGCTAGAGGAAGGGGATGGTCAGATACGCAGTATTTT
>TRBJ2-3|TRBV11-3|many|.
CASSLGRGRDTQYF
TGTGCCAGCAGCTTAGGTCGGGGTAGAGATACGCAGTATTTT
>TRBJ2-2|TRBV5-1|few|.
CASNYDGYTGELFF
TGCGCCAGCAATTATGACGGGTACACCGGGGAGCTGTTTTTT
>TRBJ1-2|TRBV6-6|many|TRBD1
CASSYPGQIYGYTF
TGTGCCAGCAGTTACCCGGGACAGATCTATGGCTACACCTTC
>TRBJ2-1|TRBV5-6|many|TRBD2
CASSYRTSGGGYNEQFF
TGTGCCAGCAGCTACAGGACTAGCGGGGGCGGTTACAATGAGCAGTTCTTC
>TRBJ2-1|TRBV7-2|.|TRBD1
CASSYRQGIYNEQFF
TGTGCCAGCAGCTACCGACAGGGAATCTACAATGAGCAGTTCTTC
>TRBJ1-2|TRBV20-1|many|.
CSARDLRQGREANYGYTF
TGCAGTGCTAGAGATCTCAGGCAGGGCCGGGAAGCTAACTATGGCTACACCTTC
>TRBJ2-2|TRBV24-1|.|.
CATSDGNTGELFF
TGTGCCACCAGTGATGGGAACACCGGGGAGCTGTTTTTT
>TRBJ2-7|TRBV27|once|.
CASSYEASNYEQYF
TGTGCCAGCAGTTATGAGGCCAGTAACTACGAGCAGTACTTC
>TRBJ1-1|TRBV15|many|TRBD1
CATSRDMAGGVAFF
TGTGCCACCAGCAGAGATATGGCAGGGGGCGTTGCTTTCTTT
>TRBJ1-2|TRBV6-6|.|.
CASSYSMDAVGGYTF
TGTGCCAGCAGTTACTCGATGGACGCCGTGGGGGGCTACACCTTC
>TRBJ2-5|TRBV24-1|many|TRBD1
CATSDIGGGKETQYF
TGTGCCACCAGTGATATAGGGGGCGGAAAAGAGACCCAGTACTTC
>TRBJ2-3|TRBV5-1|many|TRBD1
CASSLADRSSDTQYF
TGCGCCAGCAGCTTGGCGGACAGGAGTTCAGATACGCAGTATTTT
>TRBJ1-6|TRBV2|few|.
CASTEVKGRSPLHF
TGTGCCAGCACCGAGGTAAAGGGGAGGTCACCCCTCCACTTT
>TRBJ2-7|TRBV23-1|.|.
CASSQSSQTPTRQYF
TGCGCCAGCAGTCAATCCTCTCAGACTCCTACGAGGCAGTACTTC
>TRBJ2-5|TRBV20-1|many|TRBD2
CSARGSGGKETQYF
TGCAGTGCTAGAGGTAGCGGGGGGAAAGAGACCCAGTACTTC
>TRBJ2-2|TRBV12-3/TRBV12-4|few|.
CASSSSRDILTGELFF
TGTGCCAGCAGTTCTTCACGGGACATCCTCACCGGGGAGCTGTTTTTT
>TRBJ2-1|TRBV5-4|many|TRBD2
CASTSGGASYNEQFF
TGTGCCAGCACTAGCGGGGGGGCCTCCTACAATGAGCAGTTCTTC
>TRBJ1-4|TRBV6-6|.|.
CASSYSSRLGEKLFF
TGTGCCAGCAGTTACTCGTCCAGATTAGGTGAAAAACTGTTTTTT
>TRBJ2-1|TRBV7-8|many|.
CASSFIEQFF
TGTGCCAGCAGCTTCATTGAGCAGTTCTTC
>TRBJ2-1|TRBV9|many|TRBD2
CASSGRARGGASYNEQFF
TGTGCCAGCAGCGGGCGAGCTCGGGGGGGAGCGTCCTACAATGAGCAGTTCTTC
>TRBJ1-1|TRBV4-2|many|TRBD1
CASSQVGTEGEAFF
TGTGCCAGCAGCCAAGTCGGGACAGAGGGTGAAGCTTTCTTT
>TRBJ1-1|TRBV24-1|few|TRBD1
CATSAGQSGTEAFF
TGTGCCACCAGCGCGGGACAGTCGGGCACTGAAGCTTTCTTT